Below, one T cell receptor (beta chain) is given with its context. Its target is not known. CDR1 is DFQATT and CDR2 is SNEGSKA in the germline V gene (reference sequence). The CDR3 is 12 residues long. V dropped 6 bases and J dropped 6 bases, with 11 bases sitting between them. It was negative isolation that provided the CD8+ and CD4+ T cells, whereas TEMRA cells were enriched by FACS. Reverse transcription of roughly 0.5 to 1 ug RNA was carried out with random hexamers. immunoSEQ multiplex PCR amplified TCR beta CDR3 across 54 Vbeta, 13 Jbeta. Using its own MiXCR run on the immunoSEQ multiplex PCR reads, TCRdb lists one record per CDR3 protein. The sample lists roughly 140,000 distinct CDR3 sequences, 90% to 97% occurring once. The source of the sample is a study of CD8 T cells in Susac syndrome. The study's findings and limits: Clonal expansion was absent from the CD4+ T cell repertoires in Susac syndrome.

This TCR came from a human donor with Susac syndrome. Sequencing input: CD4+ T cells from PBMCs. The J gene is TRBJ2-2, the V gene TRBV20-1; no clear D. The CDR3, as DNA: TGCAGTGCCTACAGAGGTTCCGGGGAGCTGTTTTTT. It is translated as CSAYRGSGELFF.